These 13 T cell receptor beta chains came from one sample sequenced in a study of beta chain features in type 1 diabetes. Isolated RNA was reverse transcribed in full, so expressed TCRB transcripts were sequenced. Using immunoSEQ multiplex PCR, the repertoire was profiled, and TCRdb retains in-frame clones only, with some absent. The sample comprises around 250,000 clones, 68% of which are singletons, and about 0.051% rests with the top ten. The sample consisted of naive CD4+ T cells from blood. These receptors came from a man younger than 40 in good health.

The chain joins TRBV29-1 to TRBJ2-3; 7 bases map to TRBD1. Germline V gene data show CDR1 as SQVTM and CDR2 as ANQGSEA. The CDR3 has 13 amino acids. V was pared by 7 bases and J by 0 bases, with 4 bases of the junction left unmatched. The CDR3 region is CSGDRASTDTQYF. CDR3 DNA: TGCAGCGGTGACAGGGCTAGCACAGATACGCAGTATTTT.

CDR3 region: CASSLDSASYEQYF. DNA for the CDR3: TGTGCCAGCAGCTTGGATAGCGCAAGCTACGAGCAGTACTTC. The V call is TRBV5-4, the J call TRBJ2-7; tentatively, D is TRBD2 (5 bases). Trimming cost V 0 bases and J 3 bases, with 10 bases left between them. CDR1 is SGHNT, CDR2 YYREEE, per germline (reference sequence). CDR3 length: 14 residues.

V gene TRBV7-9 combines with J gene TRBJ2-4; TRBD2 agrees at 11 bases. Looked up from germline, CDR1 is SEHNR and CDR2 is FQNEAQ (reference sequence). This CDR3 spans 14 amino acids. J was trimmed by 12 bases and V by 3 bases; bases with no gene match: 7. CDR3 sequence reads: CASSFRGTSGHQYF. DNA of the CDR3: TGTGCCAGCAGCTTTAGAGGGACTAGCGGACATCAGTACTTC.

Points on this clone: The sample holds other DNA sequences that translate to the same CDR3. This chain joins TRBV30 and TRBJ2-2; D unresolved. Germline CDR1 is GTSNPN and CDR2 is SVGIG (reference sequence). This CDR3 is built from 12 residues. Trimming stripped 0 bases from V and 4 bases from J, with 3 bases between. CDR3 sequence: CAWSVITGELFF. CDR3 nucleotide sequence: TGTGCCTGGAGTGTTATCACCGGGGAGCTGTTTTTT.

This clone was seen only a few times. This rearrangement joins TRBV5-1 to TRBJ1-5; D is uncertain. Trimming took off 0 bases at V and 4 bases at J, with 5 bases between the two ends. CDR3 length: 13 residues. CDR1 is SGHRS, CDR2 YFSETQ, per germline. CDR3 nucleotides: TGCGCCAGCAGCTTGGACGGGAATCAGCCCCAGCATTTT. Protein product: CASSLDGNQPQHF.

A note on this clone: Other DNA sequences within the sample encode an identical CDR3. V usage is TRBV7-9 and J usage is TRBJ2-3; TRBD1 aligns across 10 bases. V shed 3 bases and J 4 bases; nucleotides not matched to a gene: 1. The CDR3 runs 14 residues. CDR1 and CDR2 (germline): SEHNR, FQNEAQ (reference sequence). CDR3 DNA: TGTGCCAGCAGCTTGACAGGGGGCGCAGATACGCAGTATTTT. Amino acid sequence: CASSLTGGADTQYF.

The rearrangement joins TRBV28 to TRBJ2-6, with 7 bases that match TRBD1. CDR3 length equals 15 residues. Germline V CDR1 and CDR2: MDHEN, SYDVKM. Germline trimming cut 9 bases from V and 1 base from J; bases unmatched to any gene: 6. CDR3 sequence: CASKGAQSGANVLTF. The CDR3 DNA is TGTGCCAGTAAGGGGGCGCAGTCTGGGGCCAACGTCCTGACTTTC. Full variable domain (rest looked up from reference TRBV28 and TRBJ2-6): DVKVTQSSRYLVKRTGEKVFLECVQDMDHENMFWYRQDPGLGLRLIYFSYDVKMKEKGDIPEGYSVSREKKERFSLILESASTNQTSMYLCASKGAQSGANVLTFGAGSRLTVL.

This clone was observed a handful of times. Here the CDR3 DNA reads TGTGCCACCGGCCGGGACAGGGATAGAGCGGCCCAGTACTTC. Encoded protein: CATGRDRDRAAQYF. The chain is built from TRBV15 and TRBJ2-5; TRBD1 agrees at 9 bases. This CDR3 comprises 14 residues. Germline lookup yields CDR1 LNHNV and CDR2 YYDKDF (reference sequence). With 8 bases clipped from V and 9 bases from J, the junction kept 13 bases outside the gene matches. Variable domain in full (rest from reference TRBV15 and TRBJ2-5): DAMVIQNPRYQVTQFGKPVTLSCSQTLNHNVMYWYQQKSSQAPKLLFHYYDKDFNNEADTPDNFQSRRPNTSFCFLDIRSPGLGDTAMYLCATGRDRDRAAQYFGPGTRLLVL.

The gene calls are TRBV4-1 and TRBJ2-7, with a weak D call TRBD2 (6 bases). Per the germline V gene, CDR1 is MGHRA and CDR2 is YSYEKL. This CDR3 contains 15 residues. V shed 1 base and J shed 2 bases, with 12 bases lying between them. The CDR3 DNA is TGCGCCAGCAGCCAAGGTCCGGGACTTACCTACGAGCAGTACTTC. This sequence encodes CASSQGPGLTYEQYF.

This rearrangement joins TRBV10-3 to TRBJ2-3, with D possibly matching TRBD1 (5 bases). The CDR3 totals 13 residues. Per the germline V gene, CDR1 is ENHRY and CDR2 is SYGVKD. V lost 2 bases and J lost 6, with 9 bases in between. In nucleotides, the CDR3 is TGTGCCATCAGTGAGGGGAAGGGGGATACGCAGTATTTT. Protein product: CAISEGKGDTQYF.

This clone was seen a few times. V and J are TRBV29-1 and TRBJ2-4; a possible D gene is TRBD1 (6 bases). V lost 3 bases and J 8 bases, leaving 11 bases between the germline ends. The CDR3 spans 12 residues. Per germline, CDR1 SQVTM and CDR2 ANQGSEA. The CDR3 DNA reads as TGCAGCGTTGACCAGGGGATCGACATTCAGTACTTC. It specifies CSVDQGIDIQYF.

The J gene is TRBJ2-1, the V gene TRBV30, with TRBD1 as a possible D gene (5 bases). This CDR3 region has 14 residues. In germline, CDR1 is GTSNPN, CDR2 SVGIG (reference sequence). Trimming removed 3 bases at V and 6 bases at J, with 15 bases between. CDR3 DNA: TGTGCCTGGAGGGTACCGTTTAGGGGCAATGAGCAGTTCTTC. Amino acids: CAWRVPFRGNEQFF.

This clone was recorded once. The chain joins TRBV27 to TRBJ2-7, with TRBD2 as a possible D gene (6 bases). Deletions cut 5 bases from V and 6 bases from J, with 14 bases between. The CDR3 covers 13 residues. Germline values: CDR1 MNHEY, CDR2 SMNVEV (reference sequence). In DNA, the CDR3 is TGTGCCAGCAGTCCGGCGGGGCCCTCCGAGCAGTACTTC. This encodes CASSPAGPSEQYF.